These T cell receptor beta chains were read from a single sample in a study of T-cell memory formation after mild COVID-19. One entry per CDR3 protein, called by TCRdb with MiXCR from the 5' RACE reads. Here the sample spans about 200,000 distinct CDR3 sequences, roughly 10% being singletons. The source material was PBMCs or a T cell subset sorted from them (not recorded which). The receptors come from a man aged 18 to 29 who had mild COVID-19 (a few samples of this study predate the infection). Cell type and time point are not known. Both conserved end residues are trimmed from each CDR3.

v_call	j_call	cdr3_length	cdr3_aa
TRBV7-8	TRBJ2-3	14	ASSFPHGGRTDTQY
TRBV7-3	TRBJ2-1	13	ASSQGTSSDNEQF
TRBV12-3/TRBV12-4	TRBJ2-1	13	ASSPASGAYNEQF
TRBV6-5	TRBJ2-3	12	ASSYFGGTDTQY
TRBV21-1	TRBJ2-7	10	ASSKGRYEQY
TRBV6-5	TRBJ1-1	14	ASSYSAGGQGTEAF
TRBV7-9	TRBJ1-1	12	ASSFTRGATEAF
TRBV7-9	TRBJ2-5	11	ASSLLPQETQY
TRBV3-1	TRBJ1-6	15	ASSSQKSSLYNSPLH
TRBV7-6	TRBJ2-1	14	ASSADRASSYNEQF
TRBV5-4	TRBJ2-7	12	ASSFVGTPYEQY